This T cell receptor beta chain appears in the sequencing data of a study of Graves' ophthalmopathy and Graves' hyperthyroidism. Researchers took RNA transcripts and amplified TCR beta CDR3 regions from them. First-round RT-PCR used HTBI primers; second-round multiplex PCR followed. TCRdb reprocessed the multiplex PCR reads via MiXCR and lists one record per CDR3 protein. Altogether roughly 350,000 distinct CDR3 sequences are present, about a sixth being singletons, with the ten largest covering 2.4%. Trimming took 3 bases from V and 7 from J, leaving 16 bases between them. From germline, CDR1 is SGHRS and CDR2 YFSETQ. This CDR3 region has 15 residues. This clonotype was seen many times.

The origin of this receptor is an adult woman with stable Graves' hyperthyroidism. Input material: peripheral blood. This sequence joins TRBV5-1 and TRBJ2-2; D is perhaps TRBD1 or TRBD2 (5 bases each). CDR3 protein: CASSWVGTVDGELFF. CDR3 DNA sequence: TGCGCCAGCAGCTGGGTCGGGACGGTTGACGGGGAGCTGTTTTTT. Drawing the rest from reference TRBV5-1 and TRBJ2-2, the complete variable domain is KAGVTQTPRYLIKTRGQQVTLSCSPISGHRSVSWYQQTPGQGLQFLFEYFSETQRNKGNFPGRFSGRQFSNSRSEMNVSTLELGDSALYLCASSWVGTVDGELFFGEGSRLTVL.